A single sample gave rise to the 2 T cell receptor beta chains below, sequenced in a study of T-cell reconstitution after alpha-beta-depleted transplantation in children. Preparing the TCRbeta library involved the use of unique molecular identifiers. MiXCR was run by TCRdb on the PCR reads, yielding one entry per CDR3 protein. The repertoire has more than 450,000 distinct CDR3 sequences, about a sixth of them found once; the top ten carry 2.5% to 3.5%. The source material was PBMCs from the stem cell graft donor, sampled from the stem cell graft. These receptors were taken from a human donor who donated a stem cell graft to a child with acute lymphoblastic leukemia.

This sequence joins TRBV29-1 and TRBJ2-7; no clear D. The CDR3 is made up of 11 amino acids. Trimming stripped 4 bases from V and 0 bases from J, with 4 bases between. The V gene's germline CDR1 is SQVTM and CDR2 ANQGSEA. CDR3 DNA sequence: TGCAGCGTTGCCTTCTCCTACGAGCAGTACTTC. Translating it yields CSVAFSYEQYF.

The chain carries TRBV5-1 and TRBJ1-1; 8 nucleotides match TRBD1. Unmatched junction bases numbered 4, after V lost 3 bases and J lost 3 bases. CDR1 and CDR2 (germline): SGHRS, YFSETQ. The CDR3 sequence is 14 residues long. This CDR3 reads CASSYGTGDTEAFF. Written as DNA, the CDR3 is TGCGCCAGCAGCTATGGGACAGGAGACACTGAAGCTTTCTTT.